A selection of T cell receptor beta chains follows, all from one sample in a study of T-cell memory formation after mild COVID-19. TCRdb re-derived calls from the 5' RACE reads in MiXCR, one entry per CDR3 protein. The sample yields roughly 16,000 distinct CDR3 sequences, about a quarter seen once. Material for sequencing was PBMCs or a T cell subset sorted from them (not recorded which). The receptor source for this set is a man between 18 and 35 years old who had mild COVID-19 (a few samples of this study predate the infection). Cell type and time point are not known. Each CDR3 is given with its conserved first and last residue. D genes are given only for firm matches. Part of the rows lack a size; the others show once, few, many or a class for expanded clones.

cdr3_aa cdr3_nt d_call clone_size j_call v_call
CASSTVAGAGGEAFF TGCGCCAGCAGCACCGTTGCGGGCGCAGGGGGTGAAGCTTTCTTT TRBD1 many TRBJ1-1 TRBV5-1
CASRPSGGTPYNEQFF TGTGCCAGCAGACCCAGCGGGGGGACTCCCTACAATGAGCAGTTCTTC TRBD2 many TRBJ2-1 TRBV7-2
CASGLWGTSGVPRYNEQFF TGTGCTAGTGGTTTGTGGGGGACTAGCGGGGTACCCCGATACAATGAGCAGTTCTTC TRBD2 many TRBJ2-1 TRBV12-5
CASSRGGGGRRDTQYF TGTGCCAGCAGTAGGGGGGGGGGCGGCAGAAGAGATACGCAGTATTTT - - TRBJ2-3 TRBV28
CASSQGGTRFSDGYTF TGTGCCAGCAGCCAAGGGGGGACTCGCTTCTCCGATGGCTACACCTTC - - TRBJ1-2 TRBV4-2
CASSYRVRGRPEAFF TGTGCCAGCAGTTACCGGGTCAGGGGGCGGCCTGAAGCTTTCTTT TRBD1 few TRBJ1-1 TRBV6-2/TRBV6-3
CATSANREINEQFF TGTGCCACCAGTGCGAACAGGGAAATCAATGAGCAGTTCTTC - many TRBJ2-1 TRBV24-1
CASSLLRTNTDTQYF TGCGCCAGCAGCTTGCTCAGGACTAACACAGATACGCAGTATTTT - many TRBJ2-3 TRBV5-1
CSASSGPFYGYTF TGCAGTGCTAGTTCCGGGCCCTTCTATGGCTACACCTTC - - TRBJ1-2 TRBV20-1
CASSLGYEQYF TGTGCCAGCAGTTTAGGCTACGAGCAGTACTTC - many TRBJ2-7 TRBV12-3/TRBV12-4
CASSPSMNTEAFF TGTGCCAGCAGCCCCTCAATGAACACTGAAGCTTTCTTT - many TRBJ1-1 TRBV7-3
CASSIPGRMNTEAFF TGCGCCAGCAGCATACCGGGACGGATGAACACTGAAGCTTTCTTT - many TRBJ1-1 TRBV5-1
CASSSYRGRGDTQYF TGTGCCAGCAGTTCTTACAGGGGGCGAGGAGATACGCAGTATTTT TRBD1 - TRBJ2-3 TRBV6-6
CASSPGTGVSYEQYF TGTGCCAGCAGTCCCGGGACGGGCGTCTCCTACGAGCAGTACTTC - - TRBJ2-7 TRBV6-5
CASSTAQRGVEAFF TGTGCCAGCAGCACCGCCCAGAGGGGGGTTGAAGCTTTCTTT - many TRBJ1-1 TRBV3-1
CASSPGQATDTQYF TGTGCCAGCAGCCCTGGACAGGCAACAGATACGCAGTATTTT TRBD1 - TRBJ2-3 TRBV6-4
CASSSMDRPYEQYF TGTGCCAGCAGCTCGATGGACAGACCCTACGAGCAGTACTTC - many TRBJ2-7 TRBV5-4
CATSARRGDLHPKEGYTF TGTGCCACCAGCGCAAGGAGGGGAGACCTTCACCCAAAGGAGGGCTACACCTTC - many TRBJ1-2 TRBV15
CATSSGQAPGDTQYF TGTGCCACCAGCAGTGGACAGGCCCCCGGGGATACGCAGTATTTT TRBD1 many TRBJ2-3 TRBV15
CASSYSEAGGYTF TGTGCCAGCAGTTACTCGGAGGCGGGAGGCTACACCTTC - many TRBJ1-2 TRBV6-7
CASRGPYSYNSPLHF TGTGCCAGCCGGGGACCCTACTCCTATAATTCACCCCTCCACTTT - few TRBJ1-6 TRBV6-6
CSARDLAYPAHGELFF TGCAGTGCTAGAGACCTGGCGTATCCGGCCCACGGGGAGCTGTTTTTT - many TRBJ2-2 TRBV20-1
CASSETGIPRYEQFF TGTGCCAGCAGTGAAACAGGGATACCGAGGTACGAGCAGTTCTTC - - TRBJ2-1 TRBV6-1
CASSLGMAGTEAFF TGTGCCAGCAGCTTAGGAATGGCGGGCACTGAAGCTTTCTTT - - TRBJ1-1 TRBV7-2
CASSFRVGNQPQHF TGTGCCAGCAGCTTCCGTGTGGGCAATCAGCCCCAGCATTTT - many TRBJ1-5 TRBV11-2
CSARDETGGDYGYTF TGCAGTGCTAGAGATGAAACAGGGGGAGACTATGGCTACACCTTC TRBD1 few TRBJ1-2 TRBV20-1
CASSNRANYGYTF TGTGCCAGCAGTAACAGGGCTAACTATGGCTACACCTTC - - TRBJ1-2 TRBV11-2
CASSFSGTRMLF TGTGCCAGCAGTTTCTCCGGGACTAGGATGCTCTTC TRBD2 few TRBJ2-1 TRBV6-5
CASSSPGLAGAGLNNEQFF TGCGCCAGCAGCTCACCGGGACTAGCGGGGGCTGGGTTAAACAATGAGCAGTTCTTC TRBD2 few TRBJ2-1 TRBV5-1
CATSGSRGPLDNSPLHF TGTGCCACCAGCGGATCCAGGGGGCCCCTAGATAATTCACCCCTCCACTTT TRBD1 many TRBJ1-6 TRBV15
CASRTYRGESYNEQFF TGTGCCAGCAGAACCTACAGGGGGGAATCCTACAATGAGCAGTTCTTC TRBD1 few TRBJ2-1 TRBV6-2/TRBV6-3
CASSLAVGVNSPLHF TGTGCCAGCAGCTTAGCGGTAGGGGTGAATTCACCCCTCCACTTT - - TRBJ1-6 TRBV11-1